This T cell receptor beta chain was sequenced in a study of T cells in Graves' hyperthyroidism and ophthalmopathy. Only one count was recorded for this clonotype. As yet, its antigen is unknown. The patients, who ranged from 18 to 65 in age, presented with newly diagnosed hyperthyroidism lasting under 2 months. Used for diagnoses were clinical symptoms, serum thyroxine and TRAb, thyroid ultrasound and orbital computed tomography. PBMCs were collected from a roughly 9.7 ml volume of fresh peripheral blood. Germline loops: CDR1 LNHDA, CDR2 SQIVND (reference sequence). The V segment lost 9 bases and the J segment 3 bases; nucleotides outside the gene matches: 7. The CDR3 has 13 amino acids. RNA transcripts served as the template for amplifying TCR beta CDR3 regions. An initial round of RT-PCR targeting the TCR CDR3 relied on the HTBI primer set. TCRdb re-analysed the multiplex PCR reads in MiXCR, keeping a single row per CDR3 protein. The sample yields around 700,000 distinct CDR3 sequences, over 15% seen once.

Study-level findings and limits: Among thyroid clonotypes expanded above 0.001, most also appeared in blood.

This receptor was taken from a woman between 45 and 65 years old with Graves' hyperthyroidism that later progressed to Graves' ophthalmopathy. The gene calls are TRBV19 and TRBJ1-1, with 7 bases fitting TRBD1. The sequenced material came from blood. CDR3 protein: CASDDTGDTEAFF. Here the CDR3 DNA reads TGTGCCAGCGATGATACAGGGGACACTGAAGCTTTCTTT.